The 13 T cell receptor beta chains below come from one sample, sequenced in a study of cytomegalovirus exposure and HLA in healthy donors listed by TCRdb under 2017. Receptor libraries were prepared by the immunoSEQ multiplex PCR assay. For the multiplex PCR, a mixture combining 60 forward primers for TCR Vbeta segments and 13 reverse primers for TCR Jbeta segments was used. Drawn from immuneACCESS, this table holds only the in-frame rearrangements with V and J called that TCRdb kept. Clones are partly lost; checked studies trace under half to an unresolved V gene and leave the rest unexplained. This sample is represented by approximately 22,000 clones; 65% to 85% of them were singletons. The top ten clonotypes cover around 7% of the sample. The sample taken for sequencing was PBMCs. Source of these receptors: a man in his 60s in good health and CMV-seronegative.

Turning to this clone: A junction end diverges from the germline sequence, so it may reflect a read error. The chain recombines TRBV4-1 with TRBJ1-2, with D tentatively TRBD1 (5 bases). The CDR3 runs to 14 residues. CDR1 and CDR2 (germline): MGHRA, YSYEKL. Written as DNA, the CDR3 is TGCGCCAGCAGCCAAGTTGGGCGCAGGGATGGCTACCCCTTC. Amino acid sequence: CASSQVGRRDGYPF.

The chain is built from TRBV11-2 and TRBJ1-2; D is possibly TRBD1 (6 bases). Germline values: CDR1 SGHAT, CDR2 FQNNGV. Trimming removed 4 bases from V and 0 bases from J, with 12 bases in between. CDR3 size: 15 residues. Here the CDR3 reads CASSSGQTANYGYTF. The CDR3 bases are TGTGCCAGCAGCTCCGGACAGACAGCTAACTATGGCTACACCTTC.

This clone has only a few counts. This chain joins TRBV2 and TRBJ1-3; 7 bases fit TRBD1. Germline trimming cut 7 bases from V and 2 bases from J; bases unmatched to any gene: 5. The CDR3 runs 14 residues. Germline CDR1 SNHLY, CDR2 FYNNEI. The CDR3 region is CASKGQRAGNTIYF. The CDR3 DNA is TGTGCCAGCAAGGGACAGCGAGCTGGAAACACCATATATTTT. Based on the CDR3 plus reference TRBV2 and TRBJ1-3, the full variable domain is EPEVTQTPSHQVTQMGQEVILRCVPISNHLYFYWYRQILGQKVEFLVSFYNNEISEKSEIFDDQFSVERPDGSNFTLKIRSTKLEDSAMYFCASKGQRAGNTIYFGEGSWLTVV.

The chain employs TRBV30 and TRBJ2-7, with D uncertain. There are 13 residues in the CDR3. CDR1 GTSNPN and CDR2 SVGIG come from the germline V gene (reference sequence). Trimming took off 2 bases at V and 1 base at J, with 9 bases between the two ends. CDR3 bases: TGTGCCTGGAGTAGCCAGGCATCCTACGAGCAGTACTTC. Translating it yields CAWSSQASYEQYF. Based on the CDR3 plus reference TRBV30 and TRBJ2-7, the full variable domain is SQTIHQWPATLVQPVGSPLSLECTVEGTSNPNLYWYRQAAGRGLQLLFYSVGIGQISSEVPQNLSASRPQDRQFILSSKKLLLSDSGFYLCAWSSQASYEQYFGPGTRLTVT.

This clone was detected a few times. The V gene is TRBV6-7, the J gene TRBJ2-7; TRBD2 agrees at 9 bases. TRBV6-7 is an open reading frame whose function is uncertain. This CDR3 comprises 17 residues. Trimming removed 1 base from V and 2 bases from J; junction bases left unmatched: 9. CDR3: CASSYFKVAGDTYEQYF. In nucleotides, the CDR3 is TGTGCCAGCAGTTACTTCAAAGTAGCGGGAGATACCTACGAGCAGTACTTC.

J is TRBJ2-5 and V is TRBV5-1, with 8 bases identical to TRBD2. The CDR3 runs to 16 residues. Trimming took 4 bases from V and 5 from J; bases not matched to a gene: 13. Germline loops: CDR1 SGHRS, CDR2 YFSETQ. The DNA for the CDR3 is TGCGCCAGCAGCGCGAATCCCGGGGGGGCCGGGGAGACCCAGTACTTC. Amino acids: CASSANPGGAGETQYF.

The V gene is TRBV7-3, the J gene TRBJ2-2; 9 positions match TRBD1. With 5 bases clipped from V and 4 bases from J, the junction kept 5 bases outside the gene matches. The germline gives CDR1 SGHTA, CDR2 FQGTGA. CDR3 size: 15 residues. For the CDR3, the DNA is TGTGCCAGCAGCCAAGGGACAGGGACCACCGGGGAGCTGTTTTTT. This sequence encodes CASSQGTGTTGELFF.

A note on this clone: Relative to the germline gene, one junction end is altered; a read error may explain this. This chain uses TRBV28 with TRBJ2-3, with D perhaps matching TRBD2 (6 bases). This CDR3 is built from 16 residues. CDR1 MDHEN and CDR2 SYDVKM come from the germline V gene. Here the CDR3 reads CTSSSPLAGIVDTQYF. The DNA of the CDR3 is TGTACCAGCAGTAGCCCATTGGCGGGAATCGTAGATACGCAGTATTTT.

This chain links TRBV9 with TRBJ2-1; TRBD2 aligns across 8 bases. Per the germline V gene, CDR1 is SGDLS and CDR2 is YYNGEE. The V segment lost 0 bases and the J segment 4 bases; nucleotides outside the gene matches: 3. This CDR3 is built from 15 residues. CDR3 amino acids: CASSVEGLGYNEQFF. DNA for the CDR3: TGTGCCAGCAGCGTAGAGGGACTAGGTTACAATGAGCAGTTCTTC.

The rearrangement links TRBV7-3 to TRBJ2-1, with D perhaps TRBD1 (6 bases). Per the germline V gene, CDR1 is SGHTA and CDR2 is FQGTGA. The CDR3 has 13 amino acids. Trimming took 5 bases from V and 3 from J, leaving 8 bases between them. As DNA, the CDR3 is TGTGCCAGCAGCATGGACAGCTACAATGAGCAGTTCTTC. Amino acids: CASSMDSYNEQFF.

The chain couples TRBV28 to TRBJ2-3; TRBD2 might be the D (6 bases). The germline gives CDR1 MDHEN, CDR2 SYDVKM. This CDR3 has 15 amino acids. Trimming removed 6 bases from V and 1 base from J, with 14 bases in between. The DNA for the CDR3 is TGTGCCAGCAGATCTTGGGGGGTGGGCACAGATACGCAGTATTTT. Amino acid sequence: CASRSWGVGTDTQYF. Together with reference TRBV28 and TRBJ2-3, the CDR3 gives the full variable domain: DVKVTQSSRYLVKRTGEKVFLECVQDMDHENMFWYRQDPGLGLRLIYFSYDVKMKEKGDIPEGYSVSREKKERFSLILESASTNQTSMYLCASRSWGVGTDTQYFGPGTRLTVL.

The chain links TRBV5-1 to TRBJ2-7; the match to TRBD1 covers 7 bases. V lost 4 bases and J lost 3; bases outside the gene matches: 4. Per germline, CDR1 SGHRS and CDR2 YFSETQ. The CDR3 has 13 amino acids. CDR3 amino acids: CASSRQGRYEQYF. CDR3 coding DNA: TGCGCCAGCAGCCGACAGGGTCGCTACGAGCAGTACTTC.

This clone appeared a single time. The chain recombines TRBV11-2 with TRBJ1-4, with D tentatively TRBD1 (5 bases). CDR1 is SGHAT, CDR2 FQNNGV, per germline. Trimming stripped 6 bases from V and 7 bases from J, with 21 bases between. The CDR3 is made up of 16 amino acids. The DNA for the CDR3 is TGTGCCAGCAGTCATCTCAGGGCCTCAAAGAGTGAAAAACTGTTTTTT. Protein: CASSHLRASKSEKLFF.